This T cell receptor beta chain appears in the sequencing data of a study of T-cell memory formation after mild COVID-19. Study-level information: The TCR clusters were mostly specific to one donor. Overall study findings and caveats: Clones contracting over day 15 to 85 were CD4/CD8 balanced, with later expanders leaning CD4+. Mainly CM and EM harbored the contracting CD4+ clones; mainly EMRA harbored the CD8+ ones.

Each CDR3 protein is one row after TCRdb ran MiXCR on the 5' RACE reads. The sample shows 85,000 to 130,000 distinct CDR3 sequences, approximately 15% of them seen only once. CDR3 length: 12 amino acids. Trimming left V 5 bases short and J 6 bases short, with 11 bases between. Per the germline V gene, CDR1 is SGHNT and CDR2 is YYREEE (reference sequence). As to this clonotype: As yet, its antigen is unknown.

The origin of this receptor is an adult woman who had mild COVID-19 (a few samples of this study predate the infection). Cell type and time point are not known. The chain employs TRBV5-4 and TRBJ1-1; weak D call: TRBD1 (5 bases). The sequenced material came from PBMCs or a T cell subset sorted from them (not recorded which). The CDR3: CASSPGSSEAFF. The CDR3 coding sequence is TGTGCCAGCAGTCCAGGGTCCTCTGAAGCTTTCTTT.